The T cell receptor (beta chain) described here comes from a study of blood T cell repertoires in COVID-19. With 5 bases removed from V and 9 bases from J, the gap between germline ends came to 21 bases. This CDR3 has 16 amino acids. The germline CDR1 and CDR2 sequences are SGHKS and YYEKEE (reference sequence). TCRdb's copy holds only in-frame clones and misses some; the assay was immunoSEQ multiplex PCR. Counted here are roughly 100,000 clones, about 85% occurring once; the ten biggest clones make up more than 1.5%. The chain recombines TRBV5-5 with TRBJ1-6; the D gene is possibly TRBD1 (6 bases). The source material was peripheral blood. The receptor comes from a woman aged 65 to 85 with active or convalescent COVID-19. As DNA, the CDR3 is TGTGCCAGCAGAAAAACAGGGATTTTACCTATTTCACCCCTCCACTTT. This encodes CASRKTGILPISPLHF.